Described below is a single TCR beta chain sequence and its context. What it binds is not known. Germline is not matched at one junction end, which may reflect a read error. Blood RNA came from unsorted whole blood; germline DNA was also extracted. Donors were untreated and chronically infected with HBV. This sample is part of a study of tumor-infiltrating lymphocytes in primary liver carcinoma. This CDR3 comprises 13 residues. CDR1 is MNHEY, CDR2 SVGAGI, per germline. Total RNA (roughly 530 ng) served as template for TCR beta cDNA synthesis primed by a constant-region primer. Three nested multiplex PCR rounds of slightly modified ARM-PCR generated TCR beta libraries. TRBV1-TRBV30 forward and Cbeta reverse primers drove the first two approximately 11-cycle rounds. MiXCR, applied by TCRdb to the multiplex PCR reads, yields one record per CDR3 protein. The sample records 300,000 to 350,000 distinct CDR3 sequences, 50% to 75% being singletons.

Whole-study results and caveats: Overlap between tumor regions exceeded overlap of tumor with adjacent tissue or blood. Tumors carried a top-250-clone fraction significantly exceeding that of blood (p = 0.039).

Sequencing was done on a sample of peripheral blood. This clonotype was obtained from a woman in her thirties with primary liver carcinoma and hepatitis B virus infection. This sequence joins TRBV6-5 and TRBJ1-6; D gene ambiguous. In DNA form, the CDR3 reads TGTGCCAGCAGTGTCTCCCATAATTCACCCCCCCACTTT. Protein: CASSVSHNSPPHF.